This TCR beta chain was sequenced in a study of a mutant IDH1 vaccine in newly diagnosed glioma. Across the whole study: Of the patients given treatment, about 62% were male and around 38% were female, and a mean age of approximately 40 years was recorded. Before enrollment, patients got radiotherapy alone, temozolomide alone, or mostly the combination.

Sequenced by immunoSEQ multiplex PCR; TCRdb stores in-frame clones only, minus some. The data hold about 48,000 clones, with over 60% observed a single time. This clone was observed once. Its antigen remains unidentified. Regarding time point: week 35, safety follow-up. Doses consisted of 300 ug of mutant IDH1 20-mer peptide each, paired with topical imiquimod. During weeks 1, 3, 5, 7, 11, 15, 19 and 23, patients received eight vaccinations. This CDR3 comprises 15 residues. The junction had 11 bases not matched to a gene; V was cut back by 7 bases and J by 9 bases. This receptor was taken from a middle-aged man with glioma. This chain uses TRBV5-3 with TRBJ2-2, with 11 positions matching TRBD1. TRBV5-3 is an open reading frame whose function is uncertain. The sample consisted of PBMCs, taken from a glioma patient whose treatment included an IDH1 peptide vaccine. In DNA, the CDR3 is TGTGCCAGATGCACTTGGACAGGGGGCGGTCGGGAGCTGTTTTTT. Protein product: CARCTWTGGGRELFF.